Listed here is a single T cell receptor (beta chain). Libraries were prepared by immunoSEQ multiplex PCR; TCRdb keeps only in-frame clonotypes and omits some of them. The repertoire holds 65,000 to 90,000 clones, with 75% to 90% as singletons. These data are taken from a study of cytotoxic CD8 clonotypes in ibrutinib-treated CLL. This sample comprised PBMCs, obtained after 24 months of ibrutinib treatment. The TCR originated in a human donor with chronic lymphocytic leukemia.

The CDR3 DNA is TGCGCCAGCAGCGCGCGACTAGCGGGAGTGGTCAATGAGCAGTTCTTC. Translation gives CASSARLAGVVNEQFF. The rearrangement joins TRBV4-1 to TRBJ2-1; TRBD2 agrees at 12 bases. The ends lost 5 bases at V and 6 bases at J; junction bases unmatched: 8. CDR3 size: 16 residues. Germline V CDR1 and CDR2: MGHRA, YSYEKL.